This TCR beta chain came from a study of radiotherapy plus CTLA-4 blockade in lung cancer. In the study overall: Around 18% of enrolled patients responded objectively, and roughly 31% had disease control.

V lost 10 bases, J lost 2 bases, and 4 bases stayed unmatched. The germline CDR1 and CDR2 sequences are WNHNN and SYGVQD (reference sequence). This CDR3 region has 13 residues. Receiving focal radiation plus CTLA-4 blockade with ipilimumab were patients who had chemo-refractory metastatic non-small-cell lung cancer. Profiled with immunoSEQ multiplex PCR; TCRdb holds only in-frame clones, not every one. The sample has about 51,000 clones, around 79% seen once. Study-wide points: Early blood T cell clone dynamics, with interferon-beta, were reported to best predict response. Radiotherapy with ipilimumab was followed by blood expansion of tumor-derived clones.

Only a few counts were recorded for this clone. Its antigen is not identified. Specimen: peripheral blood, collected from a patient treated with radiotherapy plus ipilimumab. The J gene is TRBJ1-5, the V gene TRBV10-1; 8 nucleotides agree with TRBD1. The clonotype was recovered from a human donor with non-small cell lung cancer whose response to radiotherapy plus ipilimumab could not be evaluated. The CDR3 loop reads CATLQGGNQPQHF. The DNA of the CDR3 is TGCGCCACCCTACAGGGGGGCAATCAGCCCCAGCATTTT.